A single T cell receptor beta chain is shown here with its context. Its antigen is currently unknown. It was cDNA, reverse transcribed from extracted RNA, that served as the sequencing template. Profiling relied on immunoSEQ multiplex PCR, and the TCRdb table lists in-frame clones only, not all of them. The data hold some 170,000 clones, with roughly 50% observed a single time. Treatment of the sample: oral pan-JAK inhibitor, 5-10 mg twice daily. Specimens obtained from alopecia areata patients comprised lesional scalp punch biopsies and peripheral blood. This record comes from a study of CD8+ T cells in alopecia areata. General observations from the study: Many expanded lesional clones persisted during tofacitinib (in both scalp and blood). Among the 100 top clones, expanded CD8+ clones, like scalp clonality, were significantly decreased by tofacitinib.

This TCR was sampled from a human donor with alopecia areata. The sequences come from CD4+ T cells sorted from blood, collected at roughly week 58, from a patient treated with tofacitinib.

CDR3 in DNA: TGTGCCAGCAGCGGGAATCCAGGACTAGCCTCTGGAGCAGATACGCAGTATTTT. Its translation: CASSGNPGLASGADTQYF. The V call is TRBV5-6, the J call TRBJ2-3, with 8 bases matching TRBD2. The CDR3 covers 18 residues. Germline V gene data show CDR1 as SGHDT and CDR2 as YYEEEE. V lost 4 bases to trimming and J lost 4 bases; unmatched junction nucleotides: 17.